Listed here is a single T cell receptor beta chain. The data belong to a study of blood T cell repertoires in COVID-19. Participants were aged roughly 18 to 90 years from 20 to 30 US areas. CDR1 SGHRS and CDR2 YFSETQ come from the germline V gene. This CDR3 region has 17 residues. With 4 bases clipped from V and 0 bases from J, the junction kept 11 bases outside the gene matches. Repertoires were generated with immunoSEQ multiplex PCR, while TCRdb's copy carries only in-frame clones and drops some. The sample comprises approximately 250,000 clones, more than 85% of which are singletons, and roughly 4% rests with the top ten.

The source material was PBMCs or T cells enriched from blood (not recorded which). This receptor was taken from a woman in her twenties or thirties who had recovered from COVID-19. J is TRBJ1-1 and V is TRBV5-1, with 8 bases lining up with TRBD1. CDR3 in amino acids: CASSPRPGTGLNTEAFF. DNA of the CDR3: TGCGCCAGCAGCCCGCGTCCCGGGACAGGTTTGAACACTGAAGCTTTCTTT.